One sample yielded the 11 T cell receptor beta chains listed below, sequenced in a study of cytomegalovirus exposure and HLA in healthy donors. PCR was performed using 60 Vbeta and 13 Jbeta primers. Assay used: immunoSEQ multiplex PCR; TCRdb lists only in-frame clones, some missing. The sample carries about 100,000 clones, 75% recorded once. The sequenced sample was PBMCs. Receptors originate from a man aged 45-60 years in good health and CMV-seronegative.

This rearrangement joins TRBV18 to TRBJ1-3; the match to TRBD1 covers 7 bases. Germline CDR1 is KGHSH and CDR2 is LQKENI. CDR3 length: 18 residues. V gave up 2 bases and J gave up 0 bases; unmatched junction bases: 10. The CDR3 bases are TGTGCCAGCTCACCAACAGGGGCGATAGGCGTCTCTGGAAACACCATATATTTT. This sequence encodes CASSPTGAIGVSGNTIYF.

The chain combines TRBV19 with TRBJ2-2, with TRBD2 matching 13 bases. Germline trimming cut 3 bases from V and 7 bases from J; bases unmatched to any gene: 5. From germline, CDR1 is LNHDA and CDR2 SQIVND (reference sequence). This CDR3 region has 16 residues. CDR3 sequence: CASSIGLAGVIGELFF. Written as DNA, the CDR3 is TGTGCCAGTAGTATCGGACTAGCGGGAGTCATCGGGGAGCTGTTTTTT.

This clone came up a few times. This chain links TRBV30 with TRBJ2-7, with D tentatively TRBD2 (7 bases). The CDR3 covers 13 residues. Germline V gene sequence: CDR1 GTSNPN, CDR2 SVGIG (reference sequence). V dropped 2 bases and J dropped 2 bases, with 10 bases sitting between them. This CDR3 is CAWSRGATYEQYF. CDR3 DNA sequence: TGTGCCTGGAGTCGGGGGGCCACCTACGAGCAGTACTTC.

The genes are TRBV9 and TRBJ2-7; no definite D call. CDR1 is SGDLS and CDR2 is YYNGEE in the germline V gene. V was clipped by 0 bases and J by 6 bases, with 10 bases between them. The CDR3 length is 13 residues. CDR3 DNA sequence: TGTGCCAGCAGCGTAGCTACTGATGCCGAGCAGTACTTC. Protein: CASSVATDAEQYF.

V and J are TRBV29-1 and TRBJ1-1, with D maybe TRBD1 (6 bases). Germline CDR1 and CDR2: SQVTM and ANQGSEA. CDR3 length: 13 amino acids. Trimming removed 7 bases at V and 6 bases at J, with 18 bases between. Here the CDR3 reads CSAFLRPGAEAFF. The CDR3, as DNA: TGCAGCGCGTTCCTCCGCCCAGGGGCTGAAGCTTTCTTT.

Points on this clone: Other nucleotide sequences from this sample produce the same CDR3. The chain carries TRBV28 and TRBJ1-5, with D possibly matching TRBD1 (6 bases). Germline V gene data show CDR1 as MDHEN and CDR2 as SYDVKM. Trimming took off 6 bases at V and 9 bases at J, with 18 bases between the two ends. The length of the CDR3 is 14 residues. For the CDR3, the DNA is TGTGCCAGCAGCTTACAGGGTTTGGTGAGGCCCCAGCATTTT. Protein sequence: CASSLQGLVRPQHF.

This chain uses TRBV2 with TRBJ2-7; TRBD2 is a possible D gene (5 bases). Germline CDR1 and CDR2: SNHLY and FYNNEI. The CDR3 contains 13 residues. The V gene lost 6 bases and the J gene lost 0 bases, with 9 bases spanning the gap. Written as DNA, the CDR3 is TGTGCCAGCAGGGTCGGGGTCTCCTACGAGCAGTACTTC. Translated: CASRVGVSYEQYF. The whole variable domain, remainder taken from reference TRBV2 and TRBJ2-7, is EPEVTQTPSHQVTQMGQEVILRCVPISNHLYFYWYRQILGQKVEFLVSFYNNEISEKSEIFDDQFSVERPDGSNFTLKIRSTKLEDSAMYFCASRVGVSYEQYFGPGTRLTVT.

J is TRBJ2-1 and V is TRBV4-2, with 12 bases lining up with TRBD1. The CDR3 is 16 residues long. Germline V gene lookup returns CDR1 LGHNA and CDR2 YNFKEQ. Unmatched junction bases numbered 5, after V lost 1 base and J lost 7 bases. The CDR3 DNA is TGTGCCAGCAGCCAAGTAGGGACAGGGGGCCGGAATGAGCAGTTCTTC. Residues: CASSQVGTGGRNEQFF.

This chain connects TRBV6-1 to TRBJ1-1, with 8 bases lining up with TRBD1. After removal of 6 bases from V and 8 bases from J, the junction contained 5 bases not matched to a gene. Germline CDR1 reads MNHNS; CDR2 reads SASEGT. The CDR3 is 12 residues long. The CDR3 is CASRGTGREAFF. Written as DNA, the CDR3 is TGTGCCAGCAGAGGGACAGGAAGAGAAGCTTTCTTT.

The chain joins TRBV19 to TRBJ2-5, with 9 bases that match TRBD1. In germline, CDR1 is LNHDA, CDR2 SQIVND (reference sequence). The J segment lost 5 bases and the V segment lost 6 bases, leaving 7 bases of the junction unmatched. CDR3 length: 14 amino acids. The CDR3 reads CASSLQGAWETQYF. The CDR3 DNA sequence: TGTGCCAGTAGCCTACAGGGGGCTTGGGAGACCCAGTACTTC.

CDR3 protein: CASSQLGYNEQFF. The CDR3 region has the DNA TGTGCCAGCAGCCAACTAGGCTACAATGAGCAGTTCTTC. The V and J genes are TRBV7-3 and TRBJ2-1; TRBD2 is a possible D gene (5 bases). Germline CDR1 is SGHTA and CDR2 is FQGTGA. V lost 5 bases and J lost 3, with 8 bases in between. The CDR3 consists of 13 residues.